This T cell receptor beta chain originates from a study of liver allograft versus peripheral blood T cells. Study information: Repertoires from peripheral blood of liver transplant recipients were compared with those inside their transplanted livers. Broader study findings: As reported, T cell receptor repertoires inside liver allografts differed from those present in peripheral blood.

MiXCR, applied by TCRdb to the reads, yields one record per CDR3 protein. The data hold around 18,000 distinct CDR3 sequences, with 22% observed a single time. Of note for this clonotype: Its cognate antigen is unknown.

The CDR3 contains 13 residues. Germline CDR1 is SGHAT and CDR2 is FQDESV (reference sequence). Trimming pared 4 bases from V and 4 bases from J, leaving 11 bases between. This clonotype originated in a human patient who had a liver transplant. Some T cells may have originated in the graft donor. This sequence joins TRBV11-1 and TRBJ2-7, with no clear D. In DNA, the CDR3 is TGTGCCAGCAGCTACCGTAAAGGGTACGAGCAGTACTTC. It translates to CASSYRKGYEQYF.